The entry below gives a single T cell receptor (beta chain) sequence along with its context. Its antigen is still unknown. No qualities accompany the bases; no much larger clone lies one base away. V trim: 7 bases; J trim: 7 bases; unmatched bases: 12. In the germline V gene (reference sequence), CDR1 corresponds to MNHNY and CDR2 to SVGAGI. There are 15 amino acids in the CDR3, from cysteine to phenylalanine inclusive. Of all the DNA, just the CDR3 is kept, 45 bases in frame from base 1. The data stem from a study of T cell responses to AZD1222 COVID-19 vaccine (dated by TCRdb to the early 2020s). Describing the broader study: AZD1222 recipients whose second dose came at about 4 weeks and those whose second dose came at about 12 weeks were combined into one group, since spike-specific TCR depth and breadth did not differ between the two schedules. TCR sequencing covered 230 or so trial participants: about 210 given two doses of AZD1222 and 26 given two doses of MenACWY control vaccine. Trial participants were enrolled by age into subgroups of 18-55, 56-69 and 70-plus years, and roughly 150, 30 and 60 TCR-sequenced participants, respectively, were included in these subgroups.

The CDR3 regions of human TCRbeta chains were analyzed by immunosequencing. As for the original processing: TCRs in the repertoires were compared against a reference library of SARS-CoV-2-specific TCRs that had been generated with the MIRA antigen-specificity platform. Breadth was defined as the fraction of unique TCRs that were SARS-CoV-2-associated. Depth was defined as the fraction of total T cells that were SARS-CoV-2-associated. Using the MIRA data, every spike-specific TCR was mapped to the spike region that the TCR reacted to and assigned to either a CD4 or a CD8 class. Log10-transformed breadth and depth values were compared by one-way ANOVA with Sidak's multiple comparisons tests. Imported from immuneACCESS, the table was reduced by TCRdb to in-frame sequences with V and J called. These copies leave out some clones; in studies compared against another copy, an unresolved V gene accounts for under half, and the cause of the remainder is not known. From that table come the V and J calls and clone size; the DNA was used to work out D and trimming. The sample table shows about 110,000 clones, and roughly 88% are seen once. The biggest ten clones account for approximately 5.4% of the sample.

The investigation overall reported the following: Conclusions about previously exposed vaccinees were limited because only six or seven AZD1222 recipients were SARS-CoV-2 seropositive at baseline. The 56-69-year group was small, and its depth increase did not reach significance, likely because of low power. The vaccine-associated CD4 TCRs covered the entire spike protein, and the dominant responses fell in regions 160-218 and 743-854. Because no day 14 peak-response samples were available, the repertoires could be characterized only after the peak T cell response. Most participants were white British and females outnumbered males, and the authors suggested that clonal diversity may have been underestimated. After two AZD1222 doses, spike-specific TCR breadth and depth were significantly higher than at day 0 and than in MenACWY recipients. Epitopes outside the regions mutated in the B.1.351 and B.1.1.7 variants were reportedly recognized by nearly half of the unique spike-specific TCRs.

The intended sense of this specimen's time point label: baseline before first vaccination. Vaccinee samples came from UK trials COV001 and COV002, including a single-blind randomized controlled phase 2/3 trial of AZD1222 (ChAdOx1 nCoV-19) in healthy adults. For TCRbeta chain sequencing, PBMC samples were collected from trial participants at day 0 and at day 28 after the second dose. This receptor was obtained from an adult in good health. The chain joins TRBV6-6 to TRBJ1-4; TRBD1 fits 7 bases in the junction. Sequencing was performed on peripheral blood, taken on day 0 of AZD1222 vaccination. The CDR3 sequence is CASTPRGQGREKLFF. The DNA sequence follows: TGTGCCAGCACCCCAAGGGGGCAGGGCCGTGAAAAACTGTTTTTT.